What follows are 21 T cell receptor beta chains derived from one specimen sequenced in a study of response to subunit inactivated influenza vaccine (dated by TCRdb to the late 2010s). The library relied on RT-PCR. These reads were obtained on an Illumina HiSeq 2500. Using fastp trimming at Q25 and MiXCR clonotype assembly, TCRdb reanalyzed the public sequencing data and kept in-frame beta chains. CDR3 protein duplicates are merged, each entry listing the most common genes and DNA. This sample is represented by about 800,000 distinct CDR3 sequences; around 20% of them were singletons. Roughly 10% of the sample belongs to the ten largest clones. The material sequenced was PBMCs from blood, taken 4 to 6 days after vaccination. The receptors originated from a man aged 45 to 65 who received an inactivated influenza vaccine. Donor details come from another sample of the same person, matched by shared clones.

The CDR3 DNA is TGTGCCAGCAGCAAAGGACAGGGGAACACTGAAGCTTTCTTT. Encoded protein: CASSKGQGNTEAFF. The gene calls are TRBV5-5 and TRBJ1-1; 8 bases map to TRBD1. Looked up from germline, CDR1 is SGHKS and CDR2 is YYEKEE (reference sequence). Trimming removed 4 bases from V and 1 base from J; junction bases left unmatched: 3. The CDR3 runs to 14 residues.

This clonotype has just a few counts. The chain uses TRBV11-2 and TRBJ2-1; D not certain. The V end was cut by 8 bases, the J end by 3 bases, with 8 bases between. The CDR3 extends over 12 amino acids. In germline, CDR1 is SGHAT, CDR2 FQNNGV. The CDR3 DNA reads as TGTGCCAGCTATAGTGGCTACAATGAGCAGTTCTTC. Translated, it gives CASYSGYNEQFF.

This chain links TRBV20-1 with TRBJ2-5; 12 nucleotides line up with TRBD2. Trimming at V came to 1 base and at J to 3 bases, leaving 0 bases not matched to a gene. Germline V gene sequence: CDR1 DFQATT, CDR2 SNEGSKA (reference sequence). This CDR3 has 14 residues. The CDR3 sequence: CSARGLAGEETQYF. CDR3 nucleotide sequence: TGCAGTGCTAGAGGACTAGCGGGGGAAGAGACCCAGTACTTC.

CDR3 amino acids: CASRWPPQGETQYF. DNA of the CDR3: TGTGCCAGCAGATGGCCTCCGCAAGGCGAGACCCAGTACTTC. The chain is built from TRBV6-2 or TRBV6-3 and TRBJ2-5; no firm D call. The CDR3 runs 14 residues. In germline, CDR1 is MNHEY, CDR2 SVGEGT. Trimming took 6 bases from V and 5 from J, leaving 16 bases between them.

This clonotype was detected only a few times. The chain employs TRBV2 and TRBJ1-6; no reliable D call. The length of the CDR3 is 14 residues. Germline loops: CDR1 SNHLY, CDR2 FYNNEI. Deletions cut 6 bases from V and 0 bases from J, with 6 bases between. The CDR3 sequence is CASSSSSYNSPLHF. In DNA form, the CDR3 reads TGTGCCAGCAGCTCCAGCTCCTATAATTCACCCCTCCACTTT.

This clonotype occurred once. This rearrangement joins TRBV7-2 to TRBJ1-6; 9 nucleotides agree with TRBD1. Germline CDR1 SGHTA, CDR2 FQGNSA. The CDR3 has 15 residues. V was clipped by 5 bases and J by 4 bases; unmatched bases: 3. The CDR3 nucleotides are TGTGCCAGCAGCCAGGACAGGGGTTATAATTCACCCCTCCACTTT. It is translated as CASSQDRGYNSPLHF.

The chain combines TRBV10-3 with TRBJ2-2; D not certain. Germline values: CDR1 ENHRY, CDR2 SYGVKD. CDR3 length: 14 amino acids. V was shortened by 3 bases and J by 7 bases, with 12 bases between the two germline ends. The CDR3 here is CAISDPQWSGELFF. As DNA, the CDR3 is TGTGCCATCAGTGACCCCCAATGGAGCGGGGAGCTGTTTTTT.

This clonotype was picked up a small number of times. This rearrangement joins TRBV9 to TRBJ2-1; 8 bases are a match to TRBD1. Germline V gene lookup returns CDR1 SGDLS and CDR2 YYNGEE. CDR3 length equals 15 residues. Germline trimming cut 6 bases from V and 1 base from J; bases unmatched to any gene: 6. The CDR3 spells CASTRGLGSYNEQFF. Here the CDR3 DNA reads TGTGCCAGCACCAGGGGGCTGGGGTCCTACAATGAGCAGTTCTTC.

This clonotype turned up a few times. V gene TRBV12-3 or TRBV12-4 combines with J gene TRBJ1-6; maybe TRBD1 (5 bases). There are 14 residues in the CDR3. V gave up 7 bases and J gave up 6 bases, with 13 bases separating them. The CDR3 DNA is TGTGCCAGCAAAACAGGACCCTTTAATTCACCCCTCCACTTT. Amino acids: CASKTGPFNSPLHF.

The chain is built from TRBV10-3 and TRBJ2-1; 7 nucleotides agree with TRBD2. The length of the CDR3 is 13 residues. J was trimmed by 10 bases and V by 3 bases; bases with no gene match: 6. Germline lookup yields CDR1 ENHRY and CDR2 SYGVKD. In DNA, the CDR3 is TGTGCCATCAGTGATTCCCTAGCGGAAGAGCAGTTCTTC. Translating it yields CAISDSLAEEQFF.

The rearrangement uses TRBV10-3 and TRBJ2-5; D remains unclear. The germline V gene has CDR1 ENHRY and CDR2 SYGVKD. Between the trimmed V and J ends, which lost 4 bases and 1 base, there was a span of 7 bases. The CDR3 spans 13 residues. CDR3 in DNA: TGTGCCATCAGTGTCACAGTCCAAGAGACCCAGTACTTC. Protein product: CAISVTVQETQYF.

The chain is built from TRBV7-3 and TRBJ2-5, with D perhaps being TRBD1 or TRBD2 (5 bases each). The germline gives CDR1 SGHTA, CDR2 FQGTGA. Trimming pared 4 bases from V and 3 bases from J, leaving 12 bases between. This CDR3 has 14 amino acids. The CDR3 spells CASSYGGIEETQYF. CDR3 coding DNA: TGTGCCAGCAGCTATGGGGGTATTGAAGAGACCCAGTACTTC.

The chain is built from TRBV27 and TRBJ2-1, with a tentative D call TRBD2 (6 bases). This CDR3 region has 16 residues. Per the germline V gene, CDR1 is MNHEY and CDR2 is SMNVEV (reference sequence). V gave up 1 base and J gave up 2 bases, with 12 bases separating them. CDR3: CASSLYLRGAYNEQFF. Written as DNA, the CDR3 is TGTGCCAGCAGTTTATATCTACGCGGGGCCTACAATGAGCAGTTCTTC.

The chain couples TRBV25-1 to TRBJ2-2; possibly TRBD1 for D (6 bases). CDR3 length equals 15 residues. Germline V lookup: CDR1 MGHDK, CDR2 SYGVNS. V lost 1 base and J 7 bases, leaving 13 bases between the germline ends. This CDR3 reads CASSESAQGNGELFF. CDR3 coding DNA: TGTGCCAGCAGTGAATCGGCCCAGGGGAACGGGGAGCTGTTTTTT.

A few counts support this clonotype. CDR3 sequence: CASSYRLEDAGNTIYF. The CDR3 bases are TGTGCCAGCAGTTACCGCCTCGAGGACGCTGGAAACACCATATATTTT. The chain carries TRBV6-2 or TRBV6-3 and TRBJ1-3; D is unresolved. Germline CDR1 reads MNHEY; CDR2 reads SVGEGT. Trimming took 2 bases from V and 2 from J, leaving 13 bases between them. The CDR3 spans 16 residues.

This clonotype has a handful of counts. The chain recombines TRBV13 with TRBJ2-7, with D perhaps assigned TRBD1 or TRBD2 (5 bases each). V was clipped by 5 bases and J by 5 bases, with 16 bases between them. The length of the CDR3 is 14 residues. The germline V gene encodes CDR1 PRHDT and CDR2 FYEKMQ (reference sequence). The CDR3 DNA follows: TGTGCCAGCAGCCTCCGTGGGGGATGGGACGAGCAGTACTTC. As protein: CASSLRGGWDEQYF.

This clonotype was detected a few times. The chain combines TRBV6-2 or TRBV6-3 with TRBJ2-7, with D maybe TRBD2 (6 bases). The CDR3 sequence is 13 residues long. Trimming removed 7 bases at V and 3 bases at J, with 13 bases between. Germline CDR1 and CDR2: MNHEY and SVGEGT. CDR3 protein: CASTRREIYEQYF. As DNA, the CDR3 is TGTGCCAGCACCCGCCGGGAGATCTACGAGCAGTACTTC.

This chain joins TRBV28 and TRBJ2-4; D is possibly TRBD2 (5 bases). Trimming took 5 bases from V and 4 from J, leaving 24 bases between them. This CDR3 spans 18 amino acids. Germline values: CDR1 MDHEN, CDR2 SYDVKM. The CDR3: CASSIPSPTTTFKNIQYF. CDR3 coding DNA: TGTGCCAGCAGTATCCCGTCCCCTACGACTACCTTTAAAAACATTCAGTACTTC. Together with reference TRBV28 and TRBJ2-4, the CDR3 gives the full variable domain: DVKVTQSSRYLVKRTGEKVFLECVQDMDHENMFWYRQDPGLGLRLIYFSYDVKMKEKGDIPEGYSVSREKKERFSLILESASTNQTSMYLCASSIPSPTTTFKNIQYFGAGTRLSVL.

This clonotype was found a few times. CDR3 in DNA: TGCGCCAGCAGCCAGTCTGGGGACAGCTCCTTTCAGGCTGAGCAGTTCTTC. Translation gives CASSQSGDSSFQAEQFF. J is TRBJ2-1 and V is TRBV4-3, with TRBD1 matching 7 bases. The CDR3 covers 17 residues. V was pared by 3 bases and J by 9 bases, with 17 bases of the junction left unmatched. Germline CDR1 LGHNA, CDR2 YSLEER.

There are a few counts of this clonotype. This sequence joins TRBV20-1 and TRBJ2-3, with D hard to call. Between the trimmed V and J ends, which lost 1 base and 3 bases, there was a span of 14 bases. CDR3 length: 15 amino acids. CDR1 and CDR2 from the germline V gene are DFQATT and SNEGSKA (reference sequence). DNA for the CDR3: TGCAGTGCTAGAGTTCCGGGCGTGAGGACAGATACGCAGTATTTT. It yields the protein CSARVPGVRTDTQYF.

CDR3 coding DNA: TGCGCCAGCAGCCAGACTAGCGGGAGAGGATATACGCAGTATTTT. It yields the protein CASSQTSGRGYTQYF. The chain recombines TRBV4-3 with TRBJ2-3, with 12 bases that match TRBD2. This CDR3 has 15 amino acids. Germline CDR1 reads LGHNA; CDR2 reads YSLEER. Germline trimming cut 3 bases from V and 7 bases from J; bases unmatched to any gene: 5.